This passage covers 5 T cell receptor beta chains from one sample sequenced in a study of tumor-infiltrating lymphocytes in primary liver carcinoma. It was from roughly 20-30 mg of unsorted bulk tissue that RNA and DNA were co-extracted. Synthesis of TCR beta cDNA was carried out from around 500 ng total RNA with a constant-region primer. Three nested multiplex PCR rounds, a slightly modified ARM-PCR method, built the TCR beta libraries. TRBV1-TRBV30 forward primers paired with a C-beta reverse primer drove the first two PCR rounds, about 9 cycles each. TCRdb called the multiplex PCR reads again in MiXCR, with one record for every CDR3 protein. The sample shows more than 60,000 distinct CDR3 sequences, roughly three quarters of them seen only once. Source material: liver tumor tissue from sampling region 4. As to subset: tumor region T4, right-lateral pole. The source is a man in his forties or fifties with primary liver carcinoma and hepatitis B virus infection.

As for this clonotype: A much larger clone differs from this one at a single base, so this may be a read error. This chain uses TRBV29-1 with TRBJ2-3, with a tentative D call TRBD2 (6 bases). The germline V gene encodes CDR1 SQVTM and CDR2 ANQGSEA. This CDR3 contains 14 residues. For the CDR3, the DNA is TGCAGCGTTGCCGGGGGTTGGGGCATAGATGCGCAGTATTTT. Residues: CSVAGGWGIDAQYF.

This clonotype was seen more than once but under ten times. This sequence may be a read error, since a much larger clone differs from it by one base. V usage is TRBV5-6 and J usage is TRBJ2-1; D remains unclear. The CDR3 extends over 15 amino acids. Germline V gene lookup returns CDR1 SGHDT and CDR2 YYEEEE. This CDR3 is CASSLGADPANERFF. CDR3 bases: TGTGCCAGCAGCTTGGGGGCGGACCCGGCCAATGAGCGGTTCTTC.

The chain is built from TRBV4-1 and TRBJ1-5; 7 positions match TRBD1. The end of the DNA fits TRBJ2-3 better, so the J call may be wrong. This CDR3 is built from 14 residues. Germline V gene lookup returns CDR1 MGHRA and CDR2 YSYEKL. The CDR3 DNA reads TGCGCCAGGAGTCACCGACAGGGCCTAGGGCCCCAGTATTTT. Protein sequence: CARSHRQGLGPQYF.

This clonotype was detected only once. A read error may account for a junction end that differs from germline. V gene TRBV6-2 or TRBV6-3 combines with J gene TRBJ2-1; TRBD2 agrees at 9 bases. Germline CDR1 is MNHEY and CDR2 is SVGEGT. There are 18 residues in the CDR3. Here the CDR3 DNA reads TGTGCTAGCAGTTACACCCGGACTAGCGAGAGAGGATACAATGAGCAGTTCTTC. Its translation is CASSYTRTSERGYNEQFF.

The chain links TRBV11-2 to TRBJ2-1; 9 bases map to TRBD2. CDR3 length: 15 amino acids. From germline, CDR1 is SGHAT and CDR2 FQNNGV. The CDR3 DNA follows: TGTGTCATCAGCTTAGTTGCGGGAGGGCCCCATGAGCAGTTCTTC. Translating gives CVISLVAGGPHEQFF.